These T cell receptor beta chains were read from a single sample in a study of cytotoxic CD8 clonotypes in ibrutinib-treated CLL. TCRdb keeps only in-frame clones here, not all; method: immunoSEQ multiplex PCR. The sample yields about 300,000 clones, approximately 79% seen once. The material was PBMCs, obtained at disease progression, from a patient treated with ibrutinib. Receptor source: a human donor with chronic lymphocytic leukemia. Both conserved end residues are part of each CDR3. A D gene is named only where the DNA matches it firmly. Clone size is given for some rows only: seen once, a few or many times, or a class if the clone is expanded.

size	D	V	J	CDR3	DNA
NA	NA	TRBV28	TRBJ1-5	CASSQPQGGNQPQHF	TGTGCCAGCAGCCAACCACAGGGCGGCAATCAGCCCCAGCATTTT
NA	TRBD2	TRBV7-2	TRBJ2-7	CASSLDRLAGVYEQYF	TGTGCCAGCAGCTTAGATCGACTAGCGGGAGTATACGAGCAGTACTTC
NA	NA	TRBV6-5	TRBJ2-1	CASSYPGREQFF	TGTGCCAGCAGTTACCCGGGTAGGGAGCAGTTCTTC
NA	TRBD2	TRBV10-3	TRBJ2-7	CAISESASGRGYEQYF	TGTGCCATCAGTGAGTCGGCTAGCGGGAGGGGATACGAGCAGTACTTC
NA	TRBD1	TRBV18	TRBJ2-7	CASSPLGQGLGEQYF	TGTGCCAGCTCACCACTGGGACAGGGTCTTGGCGAGCAGTACTTC
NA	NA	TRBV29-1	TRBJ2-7	CSAQDYYEQYF	TGCAGCGCTCAGGACTACTACGAGCAGTACTTC
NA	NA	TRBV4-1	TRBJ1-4	CASSQAWPTGVLQLSEKLFF	TGCGCCAGCAGCCAAGCTTGGCCTACAGGAGTCCTACAACTAAGTGAAAAACTGTTTTTT
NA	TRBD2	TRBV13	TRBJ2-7	CASSLRTSGIYEQYF	TGTGCCAGCAGCTTAAGGACTAGCGGGATCTACGAGCAGTACTTC
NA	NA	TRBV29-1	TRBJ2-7	CSVEDVSSEQYF	TGCAGCGTTGAAGATGTAAGTAGCGAGCAGTACTTC
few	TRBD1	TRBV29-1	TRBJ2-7	CSVLTGGLEQYF	TGCAGCGTACTGACAGGGGGTCTCGAGCAGTACTTC
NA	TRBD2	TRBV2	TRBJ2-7	CASRGGRGTGPPYEQYF	TGTGCCAGCCGGGGGGGACGCGGGACGGGGCCTCCCTACGAGCAGTACTTC
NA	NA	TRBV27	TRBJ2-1	CASSIGNNEQFF	TGTGCCAGCAGCATAGGGAACAATGAGCAGTTCTTC
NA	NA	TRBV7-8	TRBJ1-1	CASQAYRGDTEAFF	TGTGCCAGCCAAGCCTATCGCGGTGACACTGAAGCTTTCTTT
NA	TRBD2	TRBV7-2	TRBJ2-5	CASRLARNQETQYF	TGTGCCAGCCGACTAGCTAGAAACCAAGAGACCCAGTACTTC
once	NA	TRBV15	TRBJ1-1	CATSRGLDIGNTEAFF	TGTGCCACCAGCAGAGGTCTCGATATCGGGAACACTGAAGCTTTCTTT
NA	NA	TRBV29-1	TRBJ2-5	CSVERPVQETQYF	TGCAGCGTTGAAAGGCCAGTCCAAGAGACCCAGTACTTC
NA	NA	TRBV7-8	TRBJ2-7	CASSLAGAGIYEQYF	TGTGCCAGCAGCTTAGCTGGGGCCGGGATTTACGAGCAGTACTTC
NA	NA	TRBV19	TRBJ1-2	CASSIGITYGYTF	TGTGCCAGTAGTATAGGGATTACCTATGGCTACACCTTC
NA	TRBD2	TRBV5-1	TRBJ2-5	CASSPERGGLRETQYF	TGCGCCAGCAGCCCGGAGCGGGGGGGCCTCCGAGAGACCCAGTACTTC
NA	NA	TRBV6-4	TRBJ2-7	CASSAGAHYEQYF	TGTGCCAGCAGTGCTGGGGCCCACTACGAGCAGTACTTC
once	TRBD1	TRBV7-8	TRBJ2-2	CASSSTGGYTGELFF	TGTGCCAGCAGCTCGACAGGGGGATACACCGGGGAGCTGTTTTTT
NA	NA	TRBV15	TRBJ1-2	CATSRGVDGYTF	TGTGCCACCAGCAGAGGGGTTGATGGCTACACCTTC
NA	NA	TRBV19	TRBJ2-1	CASSPAGSSNEQFF	TGTGCCAGTAGTCCCGCCGGTTCTAGCAATGAGCAGTTCTTC
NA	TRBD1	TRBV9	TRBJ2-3	CASSTGQDTDTQYF	TGTGCCAGCAGCACGGGACAGGACACAGATACGCAGTATTTT
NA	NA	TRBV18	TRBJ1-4	CASSPDRRINEKLFF	TGTGCCAGCTCACCAGACCGACGGATTAATGAAAAACTGTTTTTT
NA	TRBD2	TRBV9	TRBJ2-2	CASSVGEGFGGELFF	TGTGCCAGCAGCGTAGGGGAGGGGTTCGGCGGGGAGCTGTTTTTT
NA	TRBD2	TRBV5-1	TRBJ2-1	CASSRRATSGSDEQFF	TGCGCCAGCAGCCGACGGGCCACTAGCGGGAGTGATGAGCAGTTCTTC
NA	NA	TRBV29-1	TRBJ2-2	CSVARAGELFF	TGCAGCGTTGCACGGGCGGGGGAGCTGTTTTTT
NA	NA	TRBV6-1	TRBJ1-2	CASSRYGYTF	TGTGCCAGTTCGCGGTATGGCTACACCTTC
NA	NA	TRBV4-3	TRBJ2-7	CASSRPAEDYEQYF	TGCGCCAGCAGCCGGCCGGCGGAAGATTACGAGCAGTACTTC
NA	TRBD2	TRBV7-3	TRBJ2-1	CASSPTGLAGDNNEQFF	TGTGCCAGCAGCCCAACGGGACTAGCGGGAGACAACAATGAGCAGTTCTTC
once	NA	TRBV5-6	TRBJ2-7	CASSWSQGLSYEQYF	TGTGCCAGCAGCTGGTCACAAGGGCTTTCCTACGAGCAGTACTTC
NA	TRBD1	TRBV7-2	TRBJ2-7	CASSSTTGLEQYF	TGTGCCAGCAGCTCTACGACAGGGCTCGAGCAGTACTTC